Listed below are T cell receptor beta chains from one sample, sequenced in a study of blood T cell repertoires in COVID-19. Sequencing was performed with immunoSEQ multiplex PCR; in TCRdb, only in-frame clones are kept and a portion is missing. The data contain about 330,000 clones, about 85% of them singletons. Sequencing was performed on PBMCs or T cells enriched from blood (not recorded which). Every receptor here comes from a young woman who had recovered from COVID-19. Both conserved end residues are part of each CDR3. A D gene is named only where the DNA matches it firmly. Clone size, where shown, is once, few, many, or a class for clones that have expanded.

CDR3: CASSATTGTPNSIQYF
DNA: TGTGCCAGCAGCGCAACGACCGGGACACCCAATAGCATTCAGTACTTC
size: NA
D: NA
V: TRBV11-2
J: TRBJ2-4

CDR3: CASSRGHGVWEQYF
DNA: TGTGCCAGCAGCCGGGGACATGGCGTGTGGGAGCAGTACTTC
size: NA
D: NA
V: TRBV27
J: TRBJ2-7

CDR3: CASNRDRDSYEQYF
DNA: TGTGCCAGCAACAGGGACAGGGATTCCTACGAGCAGTACTTC
size: few
D: TRBD1
V: TRBV7-9
J: TRBJ2-7

CDR3: CASSPGQNYGYTF
DNA: TGTGCCAGCAGTCCCGGACAGAACTATGGCTACACCTTC
size: NA
D: NA
V: TRBV6-6
J: TRBJ1-2

CDR3: CASGDPGKGHREQYF
DNA: TGCGCCAGCGGGGATCCGGGAAAAGGGCATCGGGAGCAGTATTTT
size: NA
D: NA
V: TRBV5-1
J: TRBJ2-3

CDR3: CASSWQGRSDGYTF
DNA: TGTGCCAGCAGCTGGCAGGGCCGGTCCGATGGCTACACCTTC
size: NA
D: NA
V: TRBV7-9
J: TRBJ1-2

CDR3: CSVLTGGSKETQYF
DNA: TGCAGCGTACTGACAGGGGGTTCTAAAGAGACCCAGTACTTC
size: once
D: TRBD1
V: TRBV29-1
J: TRBJ2-5

CDR3: CATGTGDTDTQYF
DNA: TGTGCCACCGGGACAGGGGACACAGATACGCAGTATTTT
size: NA
D: TRBD1
V: TRBV15
J: TRBJ2-3

CDR3: CASSLPVSEAFF
DNA: TGTGCCAGCAGCCTTCCGGTGAGTGAAGCTTTCTTT
size: NA
D: NA
V: TRBV13
J: TRBJ1-1

CDR3: CASSGGTKETQYF
DNA: TGTGCCAGCAGTGGGGGGACTAAGGAGACCCAGTACTTC
size: NA
D: TRBD2
V: TRBV2
J: TRBJ2-5

CDR3: CASSEGLANEQYF
DNA: TGCGCCAGCAGCGAGGGACTAGCGAACGAGCAGTACTTC
size: few
D: TRBD2
V: TRBV5-1
J: TRBJ2-7

CDR3: CASSLQGGKKLFF
DNA: TGTGCCAGCAGTTTGCAGGGGGGCAAAAAACTGTTTTTT
size: few
D: TRBD1
V: TRBV28
J: TRBJ1-4

CDR3: CASSLSRRSAIGYTF
DNA: TGTGCCAGCAGCTTATCGCGCAGGTCTGCCATAGGCTACACCTTC
size: once
D: NA
V: TRBV11-2
J: TRBJ1-2

CDR3: CASSLGGGQPQHF
DNA: TGTGCCAGCAGCTTGGGAGGGGGCCAGCCCCAGCATTTT
size: once
D: TRBD1
V: TRBV5-5
J: TRBJ1-5

CDR3: CSASGPGYPNYGYTF
DNA: TGCAGTGCTAGTGGGCCAGGGTACCCAAACTATGGCTACACCTTC
size: NA
D: NA
V: TRBV20-1
J: TRBJ1-2

CDR3: CASSQGGPLETEAFF
DNA: TGCGCCAGCAGCCAAGGGGGGCCCCTTGAAACTGAAGCTTTCTTT
size: NA
D: NA
V: TRBV4-1
J: TRBJ1-1

CDR3: CASGTGAGGYTF
DNA: TGTGCCAGCGGGACAGGAGCTGGTGGCTACACCTTC
size: NA
D: TRBD1
V: TRBV2
J: TRBJ1-2

CDR3: CASSLALGRDSGYTF
DNA: TGTGCCAGCAGCTTAGCGTTGGGCAGGGATAGCGGCTACACCTTC
size: few
D: NA
V: TRBV7-2
J: TRBJ1-2

CDR3: CASSLARGPTEAFF
DNA: TGCGCCAGCAGCTTGGCCAGGGGGCCCACTGAAGCTTTCTTT
size: NA
D: TRBD1
V: TRBV5-1
J: TRBJ1-1

CDR3: CASSRGGAGTEAFF
DNA: TGTGCCAGCTCACGCGGGGGGGCGGGCACTGAAGCTTTCTTT
size: NA
D: NA
V: TRBV18
J: TRBJ1-1

CDR3: CASTRGGPNNNSPLHF
DNA: TGTGCCAGCACCCGAGGGGGACCTAATAATAATTCACCCCTCCACTTT
size: NA
D: NA
V: TRBV27
J: TRBJ1-6

CDR3: CASSLSRDAEAFF
DNA: TGTGCCAGCAGCTTAAGCAGGGATGCTGAAGCTTTCTTT
size: NA
D: NA
V: TRBV11-3
J: TRBJ1-1

CDR3: CASSLTGQLQETQYF
DNA: TGCGCCAGCAGCTTAACGGGACAACTCCAAGAGACCCAGTACTTC
size: NA
D: NA
V: TRBV5-1
J: TRBJ2-5

CDR3: CASSPRTGGRNGYTF
DNA: TGTGCCAGCAGCCCTCGTACAGGGGGCCGGAATGGCTACACCTTC
size: NA
D: TRBD1
V: TRBV14
J: TRBJ1-2

CDR3: CASSLARINYGYTF
DNA: TGTGCCAGCAGCTTAGCGCGGATTAACTATGGCTACACCTTC
size: NA
D: NA
V: TRBV7-2
J: TRBJ1-2

CDR3: CASSSRQGALDTQYF
DNA: TGTGCCAGCAGCTCCAGACAGGGGGCATTAGATACGCAGTATTTT
size: NA
D: TRBD1
V: TRBV6-5
J: TRBJ2-3

CDR3: CASSLERLAGGRTKNIQYF
DNA: TGTGCCAGCAGTCTTGAAAGGCTAGCGGGGGGAAGGACCAAAAACATTCAGTACTTC
size: NA
D: TRBD2
V: TRBV6-6
J: TRBJ2-4

CDR3: CATSDLGGGLGTDTQYF
DNA: TGTGCCACCAGTGATCTCGGGGGGGGTCTCGGCACAGATACGCAGTATTTT
size: NA
D: TRBD2
V: TRBV24-1
J: TRBJ2-3

CDR3: CASSQGQHQPQHF
DNA: TGTGCCAGCAGCCAAGGACAGCATCAGCCCCAGCATTTT
size: NA
D: NA
V: TRBV5-5
J: TRBJ1-5

CDR3: CASSFRTGYGVDEKLFF
DNA: TGTGCCAGTAGTTTCCGGACAGGGTATGGCGTGGATGAAAAACTGTTTTTT
size: NA
D: TRBD1
V: TRBV19
J: TRBJ1-4

CDR3: CASSLDPAANEKLFF
DNA: TGCGCCAGCAGCTTGGATCCCGCGGCTAATGAAAAACTGTTTTTT
size: few
D: NA
V: TRBV5-1
J: TRBJ1-4

CDR3: CASSLVGGNSNQPQHF
DNA: TGTGCCAGCAGCTTAGTCGGCGGGAATAGCAATCAGCCCCAGCATTTT
size: NA
D: NA
V: TRBV7-2
J: TRBJ1-5

CDR3: CAWTGGQANRYGYTF
DNA: TGTGCCTGGACGGGTGGACAGGCCAACCGCTATGGCTACACCTTC
size: NA
D: TRBD1
V: TRBV30
J: TRBJ1-2

CDR3: CASSLLSGPGYGYTF
DNA: TGTGCCAGCAGCTTGCTAAGCGGGCCTGGCTATGGCTACACCTTC
size: NA
D: NA
V: TRBV5-4
J: TRBJ1-2

CDR3: CASSHLRQAYNEQFF
DNA: TGTGCCAGCAGCCACCTTCGTCAGGCCTACAATGAGCAGTTCTTC
size: NA
D: NA
V: TRBV6-6
J: TRBJ2-1

CDR3: CASSLRGQKPVYGYTF
DNA: TGTGCCAGCAGCCTCCGCGGACAGAAACCAGTCTATGGCTACACCTTC
size: NA
D: NA
V: TRBV27
J: TRBJ1-2

CDR3: CASTSRQGAVTEAFF
DNA: TGTGCCAGCACATCACGACAGGGGGCGGTCACTGAAGCTTTCTTT
size: NA
D: TRBD1
V: TRBV27
J: TRBJ1-1

CDR3: CASSIRRVNTEAFF
DNA: TGTGCCAGTAGTATACGAAGAGTAAACACTGAAGCTTTCTTT
size: NA
D: NA
V: TRBV19
J: TRBJ1-1

CDR3: CAIKGTQDQETQYF
DNA: TGTGCCATCAAGGGGACACAGGACCAAGAGACCCAGTACTTC
size: NA
D: NA
V: TRBV10-3
J: TRBJ2-5